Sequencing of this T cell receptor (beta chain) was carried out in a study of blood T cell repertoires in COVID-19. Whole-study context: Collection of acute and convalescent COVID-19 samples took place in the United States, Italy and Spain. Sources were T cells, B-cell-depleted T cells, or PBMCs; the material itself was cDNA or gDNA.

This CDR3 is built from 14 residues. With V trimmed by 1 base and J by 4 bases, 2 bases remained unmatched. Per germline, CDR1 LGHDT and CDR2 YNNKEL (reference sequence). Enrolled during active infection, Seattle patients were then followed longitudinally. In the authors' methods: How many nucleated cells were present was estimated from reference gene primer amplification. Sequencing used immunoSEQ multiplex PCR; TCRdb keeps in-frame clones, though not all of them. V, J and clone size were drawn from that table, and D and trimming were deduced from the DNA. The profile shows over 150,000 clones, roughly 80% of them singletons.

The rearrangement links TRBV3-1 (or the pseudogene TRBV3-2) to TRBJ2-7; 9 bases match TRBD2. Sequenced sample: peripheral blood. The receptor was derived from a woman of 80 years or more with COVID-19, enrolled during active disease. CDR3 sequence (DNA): TGTGCCAGCAGCCAAGGAGCGGGAGGTTACGAGCAGTACTTC. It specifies CASSQGAGGYEQYF.